Presented here are 24 T cell receptor beta chains from one specimen sequenced in a study of blood T cell repertoires in COVID-19. TCRdb keeps only in-frame clones here, not all; method: immunoSEQ multiplex PCR. Here the sample spans 160,000 or so clones, about 77% being singletons. The sequencing sample was made of peripheral blood. The receptors shown here come from a woman of 80 years or more with acute or convalescent COVID-19.

This chain links TRBV6-5 with TRBJ1-1; 9 nucleotides agree with TRBD1. CDR1 and CDR2 from the germline V gene are MNHEY and SVGAGI. CDR3 length: 13 amino acids. Losses at the gene ends were 6 bases for V and 4 bases for J; bases not matched to a gene: 3. The CDR3 spells CASRLTGGTEAFF. DNA for the CDR3: TGTGCCAGCAGACTGACAGGGGGCACTGAAGCTTTCTTT.

This clone was counted a few times. This chain links TRBV10-2 with TRBJ2-3; D not resolved. Germline CDR1 reads WSHSY; CDR2 reads SAAADI. Trimming left V 6 bases short and J 2 bases short, with 6 bases between. The CDR3 contains 12 residues. As DNA, the CDR3 is TGCGCCAGCAGCCTTAACACAGATACGCAGTATTTT. It encodes CASSLNTDTQYF.

This clone was recorded a few times. The rearrangement links TRBV5-5 to TRBJ1-1; tentatively, D is TRBD1 (5 bases). The CDR3 runs 14 residues. V was shortened by 4 bases and J by 3 bases, with 13 bases between the two germline ends. CDR1 is SGHKS, CDR2 YYEKEE, per germline (reference sequence). DNA for the CDR3: TGTGCCAGCAGCGCAACACAGGATCACACTGAAGCTTTCTTT. Protein: CASSATQDHTEAFF.

The rearrangement joins TRBV3-1 (or the pseudogene TRBV3-2) to TRBJ2-7; 10 bases are shared with TRBD1. J was trimmed by 4 bases and V by 3 bases; bases with no gene match: 3. The length of the CDR3 is 14 residues. Germline V gene sequence: CDR1 LGHDT, CDR2 YNNKEL (reference sequence). DNA of the CDR3: TGTGCCAGCAGCCACAGACAGGGGGCGTACGAGCAGTACTTC. As protein: CASSHRQGAYEQYF.

The chain joins TRBV7-8 to TRBJ1-5; weak D call: TRBD1 (5 bases). This CDR3 is built from 15 residues. CDR1 SGHVS and CDR2 FQNEAQ come from the germline V gene. The V gene lost 5 bases and the J gene lost 0 bases, with 11 bases spanning the gap. CDR3 nucleotides: TGTGCCAGCAGCAGCCTGGGGCTTAGCAATCAGCCCCAGCATTTT. Its translation is CASSSLGLSNQPQHF.

Only one count was recorded for this clone. V and J are TRBV28 and TRBJ1-2; 11 bases map to TRBD1. Germline V CDR1 and CDR2: MDHEN, SYDVKM. CDR3 length equals 15 residues. Trimming took 6 bases from V and 3 from J; bases not matched to a gene: 6. The CDR3 is CASSPGTGGHYGYTF. The CDR3 DNA reads TGTGCCAGCAGCCCAGGGACAGGGGGGCACTATGGCTACACCTTC.

The J gene is TRBJ1-1, the V gene TRBV7-6; 7 bases are a match to TRBD1. This CDR3 comprises 15 residues. Germline V CDR1 and CDR2: SGHVS, FNYEAQ. Trimming at V came to 2 bases and at J to 5 bases, leaving 8 bases not matched to a gene. The CDR3 DNA follows: TGTGCCAGCAGCTTATCAGGGGGTTTGGGTACTGAAGCTTTCTTT. Translation: CASSLSGGLGTEAFF.

The chain recombines TRBV14 with TRBJ1-4; D not certain. Trimming stripped 4 bases from V and 0 bases from J, with 12 bases between. This CDR3 contains 16 residues. The germline CDR1 and CDR2 sequences are SGHDN and FVKESK. CDR3 residues: CASSLITGATNEKLFF. DNA of the CDR3: TGTGCCAGCAGCCTTATTACGGGAGCAACTAATGAAAAACTGTTTTTT. The variable domain in full, completed from reference TRBV14 and TRBJ1-4, reads EAGVTQFPSHSVIEKGQTVTLRCDPISGHDNLYWYRRVMGKEIKFLLHFVKESKQDESGMPNNRFLAERTGGTYSTLKVQPAELEDSGVYFCASSLITGATNEKLFFGSGTQLSVL.

CDR3 amino acids: CASSQSGPGLAVYEQYF. As DNA, the CDR3 is TGCGCCAGCAGTCAATCGGGGCCAGGACTAGCGGTCTACGAGCAGTACTTC. The chain joins TRBV23-1 to TRBJ2-7; 10 bases are a match to TRBD2. TRBV23-1 is reported as an ORF; its role is uncertain. The CDR3 totals 17 residues. V dropped 0 bases and J dropped 3; count of bases not matched to a gene: 8.

V usage is TRBV15 and J usage is TRBJ1-5; D is uncertain. Per the germline V gene, CDR1 is LNHNV and CDR2 is YYDKDF (reference sequence). The CDR3 is 15 amino acids. V gave up 0 bases and J gave up 7 bases, with 13 bases separating them. CDR3 sequence (DNA): TGTGCCACCAGCAGAGAGGATAGAGGGAAACAGCCCCAGCATTTT. Residues: CATSREDRGKQPQHF.

The chain joins TRBV5-1 to TRBJ2-5; the match to TRBD1 covers 7 bases. V dropped 6 bases and J dropped 2; count of bases not matched to a gene: 7. This CDR3 region has 14 residues. The V gene's germline CDR1 is SGHRS and CDR2 YFSETQ. DNA for the CDR3: TGCGCCAGCACTCGACAGGGTCGTCAAGAGACCCAGTACTTC. Its protein product is CASTRQGRQETQYF.

The rearrangement joins TRBV6-5 to TRBJ1-5; 8 nucleotides agree with TRBD1. CDR3 length equals 14 residues. V shed 6 bases, J shed 3 bases, and the junction held 4 bases outside the gene matches. Germline-derived CDR1 and CDR2 are MNHEY and SVGAGI. The CDR3 is CASRMTGVNQPQHF. For the CDR3, the DNA is TGTGCCAGCAGAATGACAGGGGTCAATCAGCCCCAGCATTTT.

The CDR3 DNA reads as TGCGCCAGCAGCTTGGTCCCAGACACCGGGGAGCTGTTTTTT. Its protein is CASSLVPDTGELFF. The chain links TRBV5-1 to TRBJ2-2; no clear D gene. The CDR3 contains 14 residues. Trimming took off 0 bases at V and 3 bases at J, with 6 bases between the two ends. Germline lookup yields CDR1 SGHRS and CDR2 YFSETQ.

The rearrangement uses TRBV9 and TRBJ1-2; D perhaps matches TRBD1 (5 bases). Trimming shortened V by 6 bases and J by 5 bases, and 17 bases separated the two germline ends. The germline CDR1 and CDR2 sequences are SGDLS and YYNGEE. The length of the CDR3 is 14 residues. The CDR3 region has the DNA TGTGCCAGCAACCAGGACACGTCGAGTTATGGCTACACCTTC. Its protein product is CASNQDTSSYGYTF.

The gene calls are TRBV5-4 and TRBJ1-1; D might be TRBD1 (5 bases). Trimming cost V 2 bases and J 1 base, with 6 bases left between them. CDR3 length equals 13 residues. The germline gives CDR1 SGHNT, CDR2 YYREEE (reference sequence). CDR3 sequence: CASSFGGNTEAFF. DNA of the CDR3: TGTGCCAGCAGCTTCGGGGGGAACACTGAAGCTTTCTTT.

This clone has a handful of counts. V usage is TRBV4-1 and J usage is TRBJ1-6; perhaps TRBD1 as D (5 bases). The CDR3 extends over 15 amino acids. Trimming removed 1 base at V and 7 bases at J, with 11 bases between. CDR1 MGHRA and CDR2 YSYEKL come from the germline V gene. The CDR3 DNA reads TGCGCCAGCAGCCAAGGGGAGGGGTGGAATTCACCCCTCCACTTT. Its translation: CASSQGEGWNSPLHF.

The V and J genes are TRBV28 and TRBJ2-1, with 8 nucleotides matching TRBD2. This CDR3 spans 13 amino acids. V lost 10 bases, J lost 6 bases, and 8 bases stayed unmatched. Germline values: CDR1 MDHEN, CDR2 SYDVKM. This CDR3 is CAIKRESFNEQFF. The CDR3 bases are TGTGCCATCAAGCGGGAGAGTTTCAATGAGCAGTTCTTC.

A remark on this clone: Other DNA sequences within the sample encode an identical CDR3. The CDR3 sequence is CASSPRQGSGNTIYF. CDR3 nucleotides: TGTGCCAGCTCACCACGGCAGGGCTCTGGAAACACCATATATTTT. V is TRBV18 and J is TRBJ1-3, with D tentatively TRBD1 (5 bases). The germline V gene encodes CDR1 KGHSH and CDR2 LQKENI. Between the trimmed V and J ends, which lost 1 base and 0 bases, there was a span of 7 bases. This CDR3 has 15 amino acids. Supplemented by reference TRBV18 and TRBJ1-3, the full variable domain reads NAGVMQNPRHLVRRRGQEARLRCSPMKGHSHVYWYRQLPEEGLKFMVYLQKENIIDESGMPKERFSAEFPKEGPSILRIQQVVRGDSAAYFCASSPRQGSGNTIYFGEGSWLTVV.

This clone was counted once. V is TRBV19 and J is TRBJ2-1; D possibly corresponds to TRBD2 (7 bases). There are 15 residues in the CDR3. V was pared by 3 bases and J by 7 bases, with 16 bases between. Germline CDR1 reads LNHDA; CDR2 reads SQIVND (reference sequence). CDR3 amino acids: CASSMSGGLRNEQFF. The CDR3 DNA reads as TGTGCCAGTAGTATGTCGGGGGGCTTAAGGAATGAGCAGTTCTTC.

The rearrangement joins TRBV5-1 to TRBJ1-1, with D perhaps matching TRBD1 (5 bases). This CDR3 has 16 residues. The germline CDR1 and CDR2 sequences are SGHRS and YFSETQ. V dropped 6 bases and J dropped 6 bases, with 24 bases sitting between them. This chain's CDR3 is CASIWDPGVAAAEAFF. CDR3 sequence (DNA): TGCGCCAGCATCTGGGACCCGGGGGTTGCGGCGGCTGAAGCTTTCTTT.

The genes are TRBV11-2 and TRBJ2-1; 7 bases are a match to TRBD1. From germline, CDR1 is SGHAT and CDR2 FQNNGV. Trimming took 5 bases from V and 3 from J; bases not matched to a gene: 10. CDR3 size: 16 residues. CDR3 amino acids: CASSTRDRTNYNEQFF. The CDR3, as DNA: TGTGCCAGCAGCACCCGGGACAGAACTAACTACAATGAGCAGTTCTTC.

This clone was observed a few times. V and J are TRBV7-8 and TRBJ1-1; D is uncertain. V was pared by 4 bases and J by 0 bases, with 15 bases between. The CDR3 has 16 amino acids. The germline CDR1 and CDR2 sequences are SGHVS and FQNEAQ. In nucleotides, the CDR3 is TGTGCCAGCAGCTCTTTAGAGGGTTACATGAACACTGAAGCTTTCTTT. Translated, it gives CASSSLEGYMNTEAFF.

The rearrangement uses TRBV5-6 and TRBJ1-6; no clear D. Germline V gene lookup returns CDR1 SGHDT and CDR2 YYEEEE. Between the trimmed V and J ends, which lost 5 bases and 6 bases, there was a span of 12 bases. This CDR3 has 14 amino acids. DNA of the CDR3: TGTGCCAGCAGGGCCGGGGATCGTAATTCACCCCTCCACTTT. Translating gives CASRAGDRNSPLHF.

This chain links TRBV5-5 with TRBJ1-2, with D tentatively TRBD1 (5 bases). The length of the CDR3 is 16 residues. The V end lost 6 bases, the J end lost 5 bases, and 23 bases lay between the germline ends. Germline assignment: CDR1 SGHKS and CDR2 YYEKEE (reference sequence). The CDR3 protein is CASTFRGDSGIYGYTF. The CDR3 bases are TGTGCCAGCACCTTTAGGGGAGACAGCGGGATTTATGGCTACACCTTC.